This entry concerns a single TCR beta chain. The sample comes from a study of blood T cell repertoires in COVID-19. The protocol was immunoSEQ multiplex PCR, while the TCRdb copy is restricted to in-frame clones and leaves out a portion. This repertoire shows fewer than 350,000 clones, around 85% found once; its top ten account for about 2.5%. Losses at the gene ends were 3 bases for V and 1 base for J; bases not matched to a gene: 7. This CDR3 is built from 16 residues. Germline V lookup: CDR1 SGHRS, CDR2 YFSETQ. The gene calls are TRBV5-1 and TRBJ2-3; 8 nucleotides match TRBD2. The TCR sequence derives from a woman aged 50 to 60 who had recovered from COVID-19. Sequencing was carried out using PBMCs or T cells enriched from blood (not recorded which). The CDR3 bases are TGCGCCAGCAGCTCAACGGGACTAGGTCGCACAGATACGCAGTATTTT. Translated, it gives CASSSTGLGRTDTQYF.